This T cell receptor beta chain was profiled in a study of response to subunit inactivated influenza vaccine. The CDR3 has 15 amino acids. The trim removed 6 bases at V and 4 bases at J, leaving 9 bases unmatched. Each CDR3 protein gets one entry after TCRdb re-called the RT-PCR reads with MiXCR. The sample lists about 500,000 distinct CDR3 sequences; approximately 7.2% were seen once. Study observations and caveats: Each seasonal flu vaccination may recruit only limited new T cells, authors suggested.

As to this clonotype: Its specificity is not known.

The sample was PBMCs from blood, taken 23 months after vaccination. The receptor was isolated from a man between 45 and 75 years old who received an inactivated influenza vaccine. The chain couples TRBV12-3 or TRBV12-4 to TRBJ2-5; 9 bases are shared with TRBD1. The CDR3 protein is CASRPGQGLGETQYF. In DNA form, the CDR3 reads TGTGCCAGCAGGCCGGGACAGGGTTTGGGAGAGACCCAGTACTTC.